Presented here are 27 T cell receptor beta chains from one specimen sequenced in a study of T cell responses to AZD1222 COVID-19 vaccine. Sequencing was performed with immunoSEQ multiplex PCR; in TCRdb, only in-frame clones are kept and a portion is missing. The table shows 150,000 to 200,000 clones, with roughly nine tenths occurring only once. The sample was peripheral blood, taken on day 0 of AZD1222 vaccination. The origin of the receptors is an adult in good health.

This clone was picked up a small number of times. The CDR3 sequence is CASSLGTGSEQYF. The CDR3 DNA sequence: TGTGCCAGCAGCTTAGGTACAGGGAGCGAGCAGTACTTC. The V gene is TRBV11-3, the J gene TRBJ2-7; D may be TRBD1 (6 bases). Germline V gene sequence: CDR1 SGHNT, CDR2 YENEEA. V lost 1 base, J lost 6 bases, and 10 bases lay in between. This CDR3 has 13 amino acids.

This clone was recorded a few times. This sequence joins TRBV11-2 and TRBJ1-2, with D possibly being TRBD1 (5 bases). The CDR3 runs 13 residues. Trimming removed 1 base at V and 4 bases at J, with 7 bases between. CDR1 and CDR2 from the germline V gene are SGHAT and FQNNGV. The CDR3 sequence: CASSLGQGYGYTF. Here the CDR3 DNA reads TGTGCCAGCAGCTTAGGGCAGGGCTATGGCTACACCTTC.

The CDR3 region is CASSPHLQGAGQPQHF. In DNA form, the CDR3 reads TGTGCCAGCAGCCCTCACCTACAGGGGGCGGGTCAGCCCCAGCATTTT. The chain has TRBV7-2 and TRBJ1-5; 9 nucleotides match TRBD1. Germline values: CDR1 SGHTA, CDR2 FQGNSA. Trimming cost V 5 bases and J 6 bases; bases outside gene matches: 11. The CDR3 length is 16 residues. Supplemented by reference TRBV7-2 and TRBJ1-5, the full variable domain reads GAGVSQSPSNKVTEKGKDVELRCDPISGHTALYWYRQSLGQGLEFLIYFQGNSAPDKSGLPSDRFSAERTGGSVSTLTIQRTQQEDSAVYLCASSPHLQGAGQPQHFGDGTRLSIL.

This chain joins TRBV29-1 and TRBJ2-5; a possible D gene is TRBD1 (8 bases). With 3 bases removed from V and 2 bases from J, the gap between germline ends came to 22 bases. The CDR3 has 17 amino acids. Germline CDR1 SQVTM, CDR2 ANQGSEA. The CDR3 DNA sequence: TGCAGCGTTGAGCGGGGGACAGGTGTCTCGGAACAAGAGACCCAGTACTTC. Translating it yields CSVERGTGVSEQETQYF.

This clone came up once. The chain has TRBV11-3 and TRBJ1-1; D ambiguous. The CDR3 runs 14 residues. Germline V gene lookup returns CDR1 SGHNT and CDR2 YENEEA. Trimming took off 4 bases at V and 1 base at J, with 10 bases between the two ends. CDR3 DNA: TGTGCCAGCAGCTCTTGGACCGAGAACACTGAAGCTTTCTTT. Its translation: CASSSWTENTEAFF.

This clone turned up a few times. This sequence joins TRBV7-2 and TRBJ1-1; D remains unclear. In germline, CDR1 is SGHTA, CDR2 FQGNSA. This CDR3 is built from 13 residues. Between the trimmed V and J ends, which lost 1 base and 5 bases, there was a span of 8 bases. The CDR3 nucleotides are TGTGCCAGCAGCTTAGGAGGATTTACTGAAGCTTTCTTT. It encodes CASSLGGFTEAFF.

This rearrangement joins TRBV11-3 to TRBJ2-1, with D tentatively TRBD1 (6 bases). Trimming cost V 5 bases and J 4 bases, with 15 bases left between them. From germline, CDR1 is SGHNT and CDR2 YENEEA. The CDR3 runs to 15 residues. Here the CDR3 DNA reads TGTGCCAGCAGCGCCGGGACAACTGAGTACAATGAGCAGTTCTTC. Its protein product is CASSAGTTEYNEQFF. The full variable domain, in which reference TRBV11-3 and TRBJ2-1 provide the parts outside the CDR3, is EAGVVQSPRYKIIEKKQPVAFWCNPISGHNTLYWYLQNLGQGPELLIRYENEEAVDDSQLPKDRFSAERLKGVDSTLKIQPAELGDSAVYLCASSAGTTEYNEQFFGPGTRLTVL.

This chain connects TRBV27 to TRBJ1-5, with a tentative D call TRBD1 (5 bases). The CDR3 runs to 17 residues. Trimming took off 0 bases at V and 6 bases at J, with 18 bases between the two ends. Looked up from germline, CDR1 is MNHEY and CDR2 is SMNVEV (reference sequence). CDR3 protein: CASSLSNPGAGPQPQHF. In DNA form, the CDR3 reads TGTGCCAGCAGTTTATCGAATCCGGGCGCGGGGCCTCAGCCCCAGCATTTT.

The V and J genes are TRBV5-6 and TRBJ2-2; D possibly corresponds to TRBD2 (5 bases). Trimming removed 5 bases at V and 7 bases at J, with 18 bases between. The CDR3 contains 15 residues. Germline loops: CDR1 SGHDT, CDR2 YYEEEE. The CDR3 nucleotides read TGTGCCAGCAGACTCGGGATGATTGAGTACGGGGAGCTGTTTTTT. Amino acid sequence: CASRLGMIEYGELFF.

The J gene is TRBJ1-5, the V gene TRBV6-2 or TRBV6-3; D might be TRBD1 (5 bases). Germline lookup yields CDR1 MNHEY and CDR2 SVGEGT. The CDR3 is 13 amino acids. V shed 5 bases and J shed 8 bases, with 13 bases lying between them. CDR3 nucleotide sequence: TGTGCCAGCAGTCGACAGCTCCCGGAGCCCCAGCATTTT. Amino acids: CASSRQLPEPQHF.

The rearrangement joins TRBV6-1 to TRBJ1-4; D remains unclear. The germline CDR1 and CDR2 sequences are MNHNS and SASEGT. V dropped 0 bases and J dropped 5 bases, with 10 bases sitting between them. The length of the CDR3 is 15 residues. The CDR3 loop is CASSEAGSPNEKLFF. As DNA, the CDR3 is TGTGCCAGCAGTGAAGCCGGGAGTCCGAATGAAAAACTGTTTTTT.

The V gene is TRBV28, the J gene TRBJ1-2; TRBD1 agrees at 9 bases. J lost 8 bases, V lost 7 bases, and 11 bases had no gene match. The germline V gene encodes CDR1 MDHEN and CDR2 SYDVKM. This CDR3 is built from 14 residues. CDR3 in amino acids: CASTVPGQGTGYTF. Here the CDR3 DNA reads TGTGCCAGCACCGTTCCCGGACAGGGGACGGGCTACACCTTC.

The rearrangement uses TRBV7-9 and TRBJ2-7; the match to TRBD2 covers 14 bases. The CDR3 sequence is 18 residues long. The V segment lost 7 bases and the J segment 2 bases; nucleotides outside the gene matches: 13. Germline lookup yields CDR1 SEHNR and CDR2 FQNEAQ (reference sequence). This CDR3 is CASTHWGLAGEETYEQYF. CDR3 nucleotide sequence: TGTGCCAGCACCCATTGGGGACTAGCGGGGGAAGAAACCTACGAGCAGTACTTC.

This chain connects TRBV5-1 to TRBJ2-7, with 9 bases aligning to TRBD1. V shed 4 bases and J 2 bases; nucleotides not matched to a gene: 4. In germline, CDR1 is SGHRS, CDR2 YFSETQ. This CDR3 spans 14 amino acids. This chain's CDR3 is CASSIWTGAYEQYF. CDR3 coding DNA: TGCGCCAGCAGCATCTGGACAGGGGCCTACGAGCAGTACTTC.

The CDR3 protein is CASSSLSSGANVLTF. CDR3 in DNA: TGTGCCAGCAGTTCTCTTTCTTCCGGGGCCAACGTCCTGACTTTC. This rearrangement joins TRBV6-5 to TRBJ2-6; D is unclear. Germline values: CDR1 MNHEY, CDR2 SVGAGI. V was trimmed by 4 bases and J by 4 bases, leaving 11 bases between them. The CDR3 totals 15 residues.

V is TRBV4-3 and J is TRBJ2-2, with 13 bases fitting TRBD2. Germline V gene sequence: CDR1 LGHNA, CDR2 YSLEER. This CDR3 contains 17 residues. J lost 5 bases, V lost 4 bases, and 7 bases had no gene match. The CDR3 sequence: CASSLTSGGAGTGELFF. The CDR3 DNA sequence: TGCGCCAGCAGCCTTACTAGCGGGGGGGCCGGTACCGGGGAGCTGTTTTTT.

CDR3 in DNA: TGTGCCAGCAGCTGGCTGGGGGAAAATTCACCCCTCCACTTT. This sequence encodes CASSWLGENSPLHF. The chain has TRBV7-9 and TRBJ1-6; a weak D match, TRBD1 (5 bases). The CDR3 spans 14 residues. Trimming cost V 4 bases and J 7 bases, with 11 bases left between them. Looked up from germline, CDR1 is SEHNR and CDR2 is FQNEAQ (reference sequence).

V and J are TRBV6-4 and TRBJ2-2, with D possibly matching TRBD2 (7 bases). V lost 5 bases and J lost 7, with 17 bases in between. The CDR3 covers 15 residues. Germline V gene sequence: CDR1 MRHNA, CDR2 SNTAGT. The chain's CDR3 is CASSPRSGGNGELFF. CDR3 coding DNA: TGTGCCAGCAGTCCCCGGTCGGGGGGCAACGGGGAGCTGTTTTTT.

The chain links TRBV29-1 to TRBJ2-1, with D possibly TRBD2 on 5 matching bases. CDR3 length equals 11 residues. Germline V gene sequence: CDR1 SQVTM, CDR2 ANQGSEA. Trimming took 4 bases from V and 6 from J, leaving 7 bases between them. The CDR3 spells CSVVRGNEQFF. In DNA form, the CDR3 reads TGCAGCGTTGTCCGGGGCAATGAGCAGTTCTTC.

The chain links TRBV5-8 to TRBJ2-5, with TRBD1 as a possible D gene (6 bases). Germline V gene sequence: CDR1 SGHTS, CDR2 YDEGEE. The germline V and J ends were trimmed by 0 bases and 5 bases, with 17 bases remaining between them. The CDR3 has 16 residues. The CDR3 reads CASSLAAGAIPETQYF. The CDR3 DNA reads as TGTGCCAGCAGCTTGGCGGCAGGGGCCATTCCGGAGACCCAGTACTTC. The entire variable domain, with the rest obtained from reference TRBV5-8 and TRBJ2-5, is as follows: EAGVTQSPTHLIKTRGQQATLRCSPISGHTSVYWYQQALGLGLQFLLWYDEGEERNRGNFPPRFSGRQFPNYSSELNVNALELEDSALYLCASSLAAGAIPETQYFGPGTRLLVL.

This rearrangement joins TRBV6-5 to TRBJ2-2, with D possibly matching TRBD1 (5 bases). The CDR3 contains 15 residues. Per germline, CDR1 MNHEY and CDR2 SVGAGI. Trimming removed 2 bases from V and 2 bases from J, with 9 bases in between. The CDR3 DNA sequence: TGTGCCAGCAGTTACGGGGCGGTAAACACCGGGGAGCTGTTTTTT. Amino acids: CASSYGAVNTGELFF.

The chain joins TRBV7-2 to TRBJ1-5, with D perhaps matching TRBD1 (5 bases). Germline values: CDR1 SGHTA, CDR2 FQGNSA. This CDR3 contains 14 residues. Trimming stripped 4 bases from V and 9 bases from J, with 16 bases between. DNA for the CDR3: TGTGCCAGCAGCTCCGGTAATCTCCAGGGGCCCCAGCATTTT. As protein: CASSSGNLQGPQHF.

The V and J genes are TRBV5-8 and TRBJ2-7; D is tentatively TRBD1 or TRBD2 (6 bases each). Germline assignment: CDR1 SGHTS and CDR2 YDEGEE. The germline V and J ends were trimmed by 2 bases and 2 bases, with 14 bases remaining between them. The CDR3 is 15 residues long. For the CDR3, the DNA is TGTGCCAGCAGCTTCGGGGGCTCTGGACCCTACGAGCAGTACTTC. Amino acids: CASSFGGSGPYEQYF.

The J gene is TRBJ1-5, the V gene TRBV19, with D unresolved. V dropped 7 bases and J dropped 2 bases, with 12 bases sitting between them. Germline V gene lookup returns CDR1 LNHDA and CDR2 SQIVND (reference sequence). The CDR3 loop spans 14 amino acids. CDR3 sequence reads: CASNRESGNQPQHF. Here the CDR3 DNA reads TGTGCCAGTAATAGGGAAAGCGGCAATCAGCCCCAGCATTTT.

Only one count was recorded for this clone. J is TRBJ1-2 and V is TRBV18; 7 bases are a match to TRBD1. From germline, CDR1 is KGHSH and CDR2 LQKENI. Trimming cost V 0 bases and J 8 bases; bases outside gene matches: 3. The CDR3 contains 13 residues. The CDR3, as DNA: TGTGCCAGCTCACCACCTACAGGGGAGGGCTACACCTTC. Protein sequence: CASSPPTGEGYTF.

The chain combines TRBV19 with TRBJ1-6; 10 bases are a match to TRBD1. V dropped 4 bases and J dropped 9; count of bases not matched to a gene: 12. Germline V gives CDR1 LNHDA, CDR2 SQIVND (reference sequence). The CDR3 runs to 17 residues. CDR3 DNA: TGTGCCAGTAGTACGACCCGACAGGGGGCTGTAGGTTCACCCCTCCACTTT. This codes for CASSTTRQGAVGSPLHF.

Only one count was recorded for this clone. The chain links TRBV6-1 to TRBJ1-5; D might be TRBD1 (6 bases). Germline CDR1 MNHNS, CDR2 SASEGT. CDR3 size: 13 residues. Trimming shortened V by 3 bases and J by 10 bases, and 13 bases separated the two germline ends. The CDR3 spells CASSDRGGGPQHF. CDR3 sequence (DNA): TGTGCCAGCAGTGACAGGGGTGGTGGTCCCCAGCATTTT.